The rows below give T cell receptor beta chains drawn from one sample of a study of blood T cells in healthy people across ages. TCRdb reanalysed the 5' RACE reads using MiXCR and keeps one entry per CDR3 protein. The sample carries some 1.8 million distinct CDR3 sequences, about two fifths recorded once. The sequencing input was blood. All receptors come from a human donor in good health. Both conserved end residues are part of each CDR3. A D gene is named only where the DNA matches it firmly.

D gene: TRBD2
J gene: TRBJ2-3
V gene: TRBV4-3
CDR3 protein: CASSQELAGTKGDTQYF

D gene: .
J gene: TRBJ2-3
V gene: TRBV20-1
CDR3 protein: CSAPGTAGGTDTQYF

D gene: .
J gene: TRBJ1-2
V gene: TRBV20-1
CDR3 protein: CSARDRTVRLYGYTF

D gene: TRBD2
J gene: TRBJ2-1
V gene: TRBV29-1
CDR3 protein: CSVTGLVGGSYNEQFF

D gene: TRBD1
J gene: TRBJ2-1
V gene: TRBV19
CDR3 protein: CASTPRTGVHEQFF

D gene: .
J gene: TRBJ2-5
V gene: TRBV9
CDR3 protein: CASSPEQGYQETQYF

D gene: .
J gene: TRBJ2-5
V gene: TRBV7-2
CDR3 protein: CASSPQTDQETQYF

D gene: .
J gene: TRBJ2-1
V gene: TRBV7-3
CDR3 protein: CASSSDPRNEQFF

D gene: TRBD1
J gene: TRBJ1-4
V gene: TRBV4-2
CDR3 protein: CASSPPGQGNEKLFF

D gene: .
J gene: TRBJ2-1
V gene: TRBV5-1
CDR3 protein: CASSPPSANEQFF

D gene: TRBD2
J gene: TRBJ2-7
V gene: TRBV28
CDR3 protein: CASSSVLAGEYEQYF

D gene: .
J gene: TRBJ1-1
V gene: TRBV10-3
CDR3 protein: CAINPAENTEAFF

D gene: .
J gene: TRBJ2-7
V gene: TRBV13
CDR3 protein: CASSLIAGEQYF

D gene: TRBD1
J gene: TRBJ1-5
V gene: TRBV10-3
CDR3 protein: CAISESNRTGLNQPRHF

D gene: .
J gene: TRBJ1-1
V gene: TRBV18
CDR3 protein: CASSPAASLNTEAFF

D gene: TRBD2
J gene: .
V gene: TRBV4-3
CDR3 protein: CATSAGTSGYEQYF

D gene: .
J gene: TRBJ1-2
V gene: TRBV4-2
CDR3 protein: CASSQGGLFSHGYTF

D gene: TRBD1
J gene: TRBJ1-1
V gene: TRBV20-1
CDR3 protein: CSAKNPGQAEAFF

D gene: TRBD1
J gene: TRBJ1-5
V gene: TRBV28
CDR3 protein: CASGLTGEPPQHF

D gene: TRBD2
J gene: TRBJ2-1
V gene: TRBV28
CDR3 protein: CAGSPIAGSYQYYNEQFF

D gene: .
J gene: TRBJ2-1
V gene: TRBV7-9
CDR3 protein: CASSSRDGSSYNEQFF

D gene: TRBD1
J gene: TRBJ2-1
V gene: TRBV29-1
CDR3 protein: CSVSDYGQGGNEQFF

D gene: TRBD1
J gene: TRBJ2-3
V gene: TRBV5-1
CDR3 protein: CASSALPRDSLASTDTQYF

D gene: .
J gene: TRBJ1-1
V gene: TRBV12-3/TRBV12-4
CDR3 protein: CASSFSWGNTEAFF

D gene: .
J gene: TRBJ1-1
V gene: TRBV5-1
CDR3 protein: CASSFRGSTVGTEAFF

D gene: TRBD2
J gene: TRBJ2-1
V gene: TRBV7-9
CDR3 protein: CASSWGGGNEQFF

D gene: .
J gene: TRBJ1-3
V gene: TRBV13
CDR3 protein: CASSLAVSSGNTIYF

D gene: TRBD1
J gene: TRBJ2-1
V gene: TRBV29-1
CDR3 protein: CSAEGQGRVEQFF

D gene: .
J gene: TRBJ2-3
V gene: TRBV5-1
CDR3 protein: CASSLVAGNADTQYF

D gene: .
J gene: TRBJ1-6
V gene: TRBV7-2
CDR3 protein: CASSLVSQVYSPLHF

D gene: .
J gene: TRBJ1-2
V gene: TRBV7-2
CDR3 protein: CASSLNWIGYTF

D gene: .
J gene: TRBJ2-7
V gene: TRBV13
CDR3 protein: CASSSGRSEQYF

D gene: .
J gene: TRBJ1-2
V gene: TRBV20-1
CDR3 protein: CSAAGQTNYGYTF

D gene: .
J gene: TRBJ2-7
V gene: TRBV29-1
CDR3 protein: CSAKDPAGEQYF

D gene: TRBD1
J gene: TRBJ1-1
V gene: TRBV20-1
CDR3 protein: CSAWGQVNTEAFF